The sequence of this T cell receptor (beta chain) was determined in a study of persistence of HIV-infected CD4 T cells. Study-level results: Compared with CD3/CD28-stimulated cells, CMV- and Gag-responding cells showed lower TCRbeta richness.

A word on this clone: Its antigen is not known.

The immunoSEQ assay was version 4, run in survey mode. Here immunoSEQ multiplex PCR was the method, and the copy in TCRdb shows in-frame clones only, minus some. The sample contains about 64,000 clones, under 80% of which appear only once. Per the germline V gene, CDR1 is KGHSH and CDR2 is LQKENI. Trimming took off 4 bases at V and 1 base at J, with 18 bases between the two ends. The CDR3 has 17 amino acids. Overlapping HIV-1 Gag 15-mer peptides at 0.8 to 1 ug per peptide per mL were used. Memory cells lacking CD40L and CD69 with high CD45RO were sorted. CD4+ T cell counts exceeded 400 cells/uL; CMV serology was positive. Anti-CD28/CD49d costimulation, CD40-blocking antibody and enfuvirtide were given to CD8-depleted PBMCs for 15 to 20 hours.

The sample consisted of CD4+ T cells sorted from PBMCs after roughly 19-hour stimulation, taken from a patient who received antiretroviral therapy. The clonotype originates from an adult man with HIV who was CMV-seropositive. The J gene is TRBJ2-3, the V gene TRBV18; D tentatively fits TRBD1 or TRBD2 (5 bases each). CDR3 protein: CASSLRARGARTDTQYF. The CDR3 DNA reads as TGTGCCAGCTCACTCAGAGCTAGGGGAGCTCGCACAGATACGCAGTATTTT.